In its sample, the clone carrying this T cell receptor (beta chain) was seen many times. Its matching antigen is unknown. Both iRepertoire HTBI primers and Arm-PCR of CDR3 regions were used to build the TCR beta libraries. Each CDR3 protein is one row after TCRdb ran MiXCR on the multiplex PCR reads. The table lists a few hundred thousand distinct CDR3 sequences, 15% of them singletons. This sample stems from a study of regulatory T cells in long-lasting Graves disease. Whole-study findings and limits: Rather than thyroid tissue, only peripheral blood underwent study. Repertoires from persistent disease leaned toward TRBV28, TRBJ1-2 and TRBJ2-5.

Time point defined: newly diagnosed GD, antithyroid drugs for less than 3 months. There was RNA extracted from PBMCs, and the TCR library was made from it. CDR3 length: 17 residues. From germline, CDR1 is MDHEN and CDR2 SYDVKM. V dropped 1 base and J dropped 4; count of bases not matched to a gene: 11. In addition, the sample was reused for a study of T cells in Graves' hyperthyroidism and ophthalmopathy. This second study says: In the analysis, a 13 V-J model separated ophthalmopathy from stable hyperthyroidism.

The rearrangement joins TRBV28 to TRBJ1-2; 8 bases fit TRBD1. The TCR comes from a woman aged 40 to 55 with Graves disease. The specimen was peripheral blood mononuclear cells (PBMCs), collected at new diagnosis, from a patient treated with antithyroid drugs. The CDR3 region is CASSLSARGQSIYGYTF. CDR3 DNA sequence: TGTGCCAGCAGTTTATCGGCCAGGGGGCAGAGTATCTATGGCTACACCTTC.